This T cell receptor beta chain was recovered during a study of blood T cell repertoires in COVID-19. Study-wide context: From the United States, Italy and Spain came samples of acute and convalescent COVID-19. PBMCs, B-cell-depleted T cells, or T cells provided the cDNA or gDNA that made up the material.

In the study's own analysis: Cell counts per sample came from amplifying reference gene primers. Assay used: immunoSEQ multiplex PCR; TCRdb lists only in-frame clones, some missing. The V and J calls and clone size are taken from that table; D and trimming were inferred from the DNA. Here the sample spans 310,000 or so clones, approximately 90% being singletons. The clonotype was recovered from a woman aged 50 to 65 who had recovered from COVID-19. Sequenced material: peripheral blood.

CDR3 region: CASSKAQEQGALGNQETQYF. The CDR3 DNA follows: TGTGCCAGCAGCAAAGCGCAGGAGCAGGGCGCCCTGGGGAACCAAGAGACCCAGTACTTC. The chain joins TRBV21-1 to TRBJ2-5; TRBD1, as called in the table, went unchecked against the DNA. TRBV21-1 represents a pseudogene. The CDR3 totals 20 residues.